What follows are 16 T cell receptor beta chains derived from one specimen sequenced in a study of human T cells and chemical hapten exposure. A single record per CDR3 protein comes from TCRdb applying MiXCR to the RACE reads. The sample yields 60,000 or so distinct CDR3 sequences, roughly 9.8% seen once. The time point was: pre-sensitization, week 0. Regarding treatment: therapeutic diphenylcyclopropenone sensitization with weekly scalp DPC. Sequences were derived from whole blood, sampled in connection with sensitization to the hapten diphenylcyclopropenone (DPC). The source of these receptors is a man between 40 and 49 years old with alopecia areata. Some clones in this sample may be carry-over from other donors' samples.

This clonotype was observed a handful of times. This chain uses TRBV6-2 or TRBV6-3 with TRBJ2-1; D call uncertain. The length of the CDR3 is 12 residues. V lost 2 bases and J 10 bases, leaving 9 bases between the germline ends. CDR1 and CDR2 (germline): MNHEY, SVGEGT. CDR3 sequence reads: CASSYAVEEQFF. For the CDR3, the DNA is TGTGCCAGCAGTTACGCGGTTGAGGAGCAGTTCTTC.

This clonotype was observed a few times. CDR3 residues: CSARDASGPPDTQYF. The CDR3 bases are TGCAGTGCTAGAGATGCTAGCGGTCCCCCCGATACGCAGTATTTT. This chain links TRBV20-1 with TRBJ2-3, with 7 nucleotides matching TRBD2. This CDR3 spans 15 amino acids. V was pared by 0 bases and J by 6 bases, with 9 bases of the junction left unmatched. Germline loops: CDR1 DFQATT, CDR2 SNEGSKA (reference sequence).

This clonotype was seen ten or more times. The chain has TRBV12-3 or TRBV12-4 and TRBJ1-5, with 7 bases lining up with TRBD1. This CDR3 spans 14 amino acids. J gave up 3 bases and V 5 bases, and 4 bases lay outside the gene matches. In DNA, the CDR3 is TGTGCCAGCAGTCGGGACAGATACAATCAGCCCCAGCATTTT. This translates into CASSRDRYNQPQHF.

The sample holds a few counts of this clonotype. This chain uses TRBV5-1 with TRBJ1-1; 10 bases agree with TRBD1. The CDR3 loop spans 14 amino acids. After removal of 4 bases from V and 7 bases from J, the junction contained 7 bases not matched to a gene. Germline CDR1 SGHRS, CDR2 YFSETQ. In DNA, the CDR3 is TGCGCCAGCAGCGGGCGACAGGGGGCGAGTGAAGCTTTCTTT. It is translated as CASSGRQGASEAFF.

There are a few counts of this clonotype. V usage is TRBV10-3 and J usage is TRBJ2-3; D might be TRBD1 (5 bases). This CDR3 contains 15 residues. Between the trimmed V and J ends, which lost 3 bases and 1 base, there was a span of 11 bases. Germline assignment: CDR1 ENHRY and CDR2 SYGVKD. The chain's CDR3 is CAISDGAYGTDTQYF. In DNA, the CDR3 is TGTGCCATCAGTGATGGGGCGTATGGCACAGATACGCAGTATTTT.

This clonotype is judged medium-sized (0.01 to 0.1%). The chain uses TRBV28 and TRBJ2-3; TRBD2 matches 7 bases. The CDR3 covers 16 residues. The trim removed 5 bases at V and 3 bases at J, leaving 11 bases unmatched. CDR1 and CDR2 from the germline V gene are MDHEN and SYDVKM. Written as DNA, the CDR3 is TGTGCCAGCAGTACTACCAGCGGGGCGGGTACAGATACGCAGTATTTT. Translated, it gives CASSTTSGAGTDTQYF.

The sample holds many counts of this clonotype. Germline and junction disagree at one end, which may indicate a read error. The chain couples TRBV5-1 to TRBJ2-2; unclear D gene. Germline CDR1 and CDR2: SGHRS and YFSETQ. The CDR3 is 12 amino acids. CDR3: CASSLNTGELFF. The CDR3 DNA is TGTGCCAGCAGTCTTAACACCGGGGAGCTGTTTTTT.

This clonotype was seen only a few times. This chain connects TRBV5-8 to TRBJ2-7; 11 bases align to TRBD2. The CDR3 is 16 residues long. The germline gives CDR1 SGHTS, CDR2 YDEGEE. V was clipped by 4 bases and J by 1 base; unmatched bases: 7. The CDR3 DNA follows: TGTGCCAGCAGCACAGGGACTAGCGGTTTTTCCTACGAGCAGTACTTC. This encodes CASSTGTSGFSYEQYF.

The chain carries TRBV20-1 and TRBJ1-2; no definite D call. The CDR3 is made up of 14 amino acids. V lost 2 bases to trimming and J lost 7 bases, with 17 bases between them. In germline, CDR1 is DFQATT, CDR2 SNEGSKA (reference sequence). The CDR3 DNA is TGCAGTGCTAGAAATTCCGGTTCCCATATTGGCTACACCTTC. It encodes CSARNSGSHIGYTF.

Many counts were recorded for this clonotype. CDR3 sequence: CASSLGMNTGELFF. CDR3 coding DNA: TGTGCCAGCAGCTTAGGGATGAACACCGGGGAGCTGTTTTTT. V gene TRBV7-6 combines with J gene TRBJ2-2; unclear D gene. Looked up from germline, CDR1 is SGHVS and CDR2 is FNYEAQ. This CDR3 comprises 14 residues. V was cut by 1 base and J by 1 base, with 4 bases left in between.

The chain recombines TRBV28 with TRBJ2-1; TRBD2 matches 8 bases. The V and J ends lost 5 bases and 7 bases, in that order; junction bases with no gene match: 10. CDR1 is MDHEN, CDR2 SYDVKM, per germline. This CDR3 has 15 amino acids. CDR3 DNA: TGTGCCAGCAGTAGAACTAGCGGAGCTGTAAATGAGCAGTTCTTC. Protein sequence: CASSRTSGAVNEQFF. Full variable domain (remainder filled in from reference TRBV28 and TRBJ2-1): DVKVTQSSRYLVKRTGEKVFLECVQDMDHENMFWYRQDPGLGLRLIYFSYDVKMKEKGDIPEGYSVSREKKERFSLILESASTNQTSMYLCASSRTSGAVNEQFFGPGTRLTVL.

There are a few counts of this clonotype. The rearrangement joins TRBV27 to TRBJ2-5, with D perhaps assigned TRBD1 or TRBD2 (5 bases each). V lost 2 bases to trimming and J lost 4 bases, with 14 bases between them. Germline CDR1 MNHEY, CDR2 SMNVEV (reference sequence). This CDR3 region has 15 residues. Here the CDR3 DNA reads TGTGCCAGCAGTTTAGGGATGGGGACCCCAGAGACCCAGTACTTC. Its protein product is CASSLGMGTPETQYF.

The rearrangement uses TRBV6-2 or TRBV6-3 and TRBJ1-5, with TRBD1 matching over 7 bases. V trimming: 8 bases; J trimming: 9 bases; junction bases outside the gene matches: 7. The CDR3 spans 12 residues. Germline CDR1 reads MNHEY; CDR2 reads SVGEGT. Written as DNA, the CDR3 is TGTGCCAGCGCTAACAGGGGCAGGCCCCAGCATTTT. This encodes CASANRGRPQHF.

The gene calls are TRBV5-1 and TRBJ2-7, with 7 positions matching TRBD1. Germline CDR1 SGHRS, CDR2 YFSETQ. J gave up 1 base and V 4 bases, and 14 bases lay outside the gene matches. This CDR3 region has 17 residues. The chain's CDR3 is CASSPSFRQGVSYEQYF. In DNA, the CDR3 is TGCGCCAGCAGCCCCTCGTTTAGGCAGGGGGTTTCCTACGAGCAGTACTTC.

On this clonotype: The junction differs from germline at one of its ends, possibly a read error. This chain uses TRBV5-6 with TRBJ2-1; no definite D call. The CDR3 runs 16 residues. In germline, CDR1 is SGHDT, CDR2 YYEEEE. CDR3 residues: CVSSLVPPRFENEQFF. CDR3 coding DNA: TGTGTCAGCAGCTTGGTACCGCCCCGATTCGAGAATGAGCAGTTCTTC.

This clonotype showed up just a few times. The chain joins TRBV6-5 to TRBJ2-1; 12 bases line up with TRBD2. From germline, CDR1 is MNHEY and CDR2 SVGAGI. This CDR3 has 15 residues. With 6 bases clipped from V and 5 bases from J, the junction kept 5 bases outside the gene matches. The CDR3 protein is CASRLRLAGDNEQFF. DNA of the CDR3: TGTGCCAGCAGGTTAAGACTAGCGGGAGACAATGAGCAGTTCTTC.